Presented here are 25 T cell receptor beta chains from one specimen sequenced in a study of blood T cell repertoires in COVID-19. Sequenced by immunoSEQ multiplex PCR; TCRdb stores in-frame clones only, minus some. Counted here are about 40,000 clones, approximately 91% occurring once; the ten biggest clones make up about 22%. Sequencing was carried out using peripheral blood. The source of these receptors is a man aged 50 to 60 with active COVID-19.

This chain links TRBV28 with TRBJ2-7; possibly TRBD2 for D (5 bases). The V end lost 6 bases, the J end lost 0 bases, and 12 bases lay between the germline ends. Germline CDR1 MDHEN, CDR2 SYDVKM. This CDR3 comprises 14 residues. The CDR3 DNA sequence: TGTGCCAGCAGATCGGCGGGTAGCTCCTACGAGCAGTACTTC. The encoded protein is CASRSAGSSYEQYF.

This chain uses TRBV4-3 with TRBJ1-2, with 9 bases aligning to TRBD1. The J segment lost 5 bases and the V segment lost 3 bases, leaving 1 base of the junction unmatched. Germline V gene data show CDR1 as LGHNA and CDR2 as YSLEER. The CDR3 loop spans 13 amino acids. For the CDR3, the DNA is TGCGCCAGCAGCCAGGGGACAGGGTATGGCTACACCTTC. It specifies CASSQGTGYGYTF.

This CDR3 is CASSLSKGYSNQPQHF. The CDR3 DNA follows: TGTGCCAGCAGCCTATCAAAGGGGTACAGCAATCAGCCCCAGCATTTT. V is TRBV28 and J is TRBJ1-5; tentatively, D is TRBD1 (5 bases). Looked up from germline, CDR1 is MDHEN and CDR2 is SYDVKM. Trimming stripped 6 bases from V and 1 base from J, with 16 bases between. The CDR3 covers 16 residues.

This clone was detected only once. CDR3 residues: CASSARVREKLFF. CDR3 nucleotides: TGTGCCAGCAGCGCCCGCGTCCGGGAAAAACTGTTTTTT. The V call is TRBV7-9, the J call TRBJ1-4; no definite D call. V lost 5 bases and J lost 8, with 12 bases in between. The CDR3 runs to 13 residues. The germline V gene has CDR1 SEHNR and CDR2 FQNEAQ (reference sequence).

The chain combines TRBV3-1 (or the pseudogene TRBV3-2) with TRBJ2-6; possibly TRBD1 for D (6 bases). The CDR3 is 14 amino acids. Deletions cut 8 bases from V and 0 bases from J, with 8 bases between. CDR1 and CDR2 from the germline V gene are LGHDT and YNNKEL (reference sequence). The CDR3: CASSQGSGANVLTF. The CDR3 DNA reads TGTGCCAGCTCACAGGGCTCTGGGGCCAACGTCCTGACTTTC.

The rearrangement uses TRBV19 and TRBJ2-7, with a tentative D call TRBD1 (5 bases). The CDR3 covers 15 residues. The germline V and J ends were trimmed by 5 bases and 4 bases, with 18 bases remaining between them. CDR1 and CDR2 from the germline V gene are LNHDA and SQIVND (reference sequence). In nucleotides, the CDR3 is TGTGCCAGTAGTGCCGCTCCAGGGTTTGGGTACGAGCAGTACTTC. Protein product: CASSAAPGFGYEQYF.

The chain recombines TRBV10-3 with TRBJ2-7; TRBD2 agrees at 10 bases. The trim removed 2 bases at V and 4 bases at J, leaving 5 bases unmatched. The CDR3 loop spans 15 amino acids. Germline V gene data show CDR1 as ENHRY and CDR2 as SYGVKD. In DNA, the CDR3 is TGTGCCATCAGTGAGGCCCCGACTAGCGGGTACGAGCAGTACTTC. Protein product: CAISEAPTSGYEQYF.

V usage is TRBV12-3 or TRBV12-4 and J usage is TRBJ1-4; tentative D call: TRBD1 (5 bases). The CDR3 has 13 amino acids. V lost 3 bases, J lost 7 bases, and 9 bases lay in between. This chain's CDR3 is CASSLGGGEKLFF. CDR3 nucleotides: TGTGCCAGCAGTTTGGGGGGAGGTGAAAAACTGTTTTTT.

The chain is built from TRBV5-5 and TRBJ2-1; TRBD1 aligns across 10 bases. From germline, CDR1 is SGHKS and CDR2 YYEKEE (reference sequence). V shed 4 bases, J shed 9 bases, and the junction held 13 bases outside the gene matches. This CDR3 comprises 16 residues. The CDR3 here is CASSISGTGDKGEQFF. The CDR3, as DNA: TGTGCCAGCAGCATATCCGGGACAGGGGATAAAGGTGAGCAGTTCTTC.

As for this clone: Other DNA sequences in the same sample also yield this CDR3. The chain uses TRBV6-5 and TRBJ2-7; maybe TRBD1 (6 bases). The CDR3 consists of 15 residues. Trimming left V 0 bases short and J 2 bases short, with 11 bases between. The V gene's germline CDR1 is MNHEY and CDR2 SVGAGI. The CDR3: CASSYSLDRTYEQYF. DNA for the CDR3: TGTGCCAGCAGTTACTCGTTGGACAGAACCTACGAGCAGTACTTC.

The rearrangement links TRBV27 to TRBJ2-7, with D tentatively TRBD1 (5 bases). With 3 bases removed from V and 3 bases from J, the gap between germline ends came to 9 bases. The CDR3 totals 13 residues. The germline CDR1 and CDR2 sequences are MNHEY and SMNVEV (reference sequence). The CDR3 DNA reads TGTGCCAGCAGTTTGGGCAGGGTCTACGAGCAGTACTTC. Translated, it gives CASSLGRVYEQYF.

The count of this clone is one. The J gene is TRBJ2-7, the V gene TRBV27, with D perhaps matching TRBD2 (6 bases). This CDR3 region has 15 residues. CDR1 is MNHEY, CDR2 SMNVEV, per germline (reference sequence). Trimming took off 2 bases at V and 2 bases at J, with 13 bases between the two ends. The CDR3 spells CASSLGPGLPYEQYF. As DNA, the CDR3 is TGTGCCAGCAGTTTAGGGCCGGGACTGCCCTACGAGCAGTACTTC.

This clone was recorded once. The chain joins TRBV7-2 to TRBJ1-1; D is possibly TRBD1 (6 bases). V lost 2 bases and J 0 bases, leaving 13 bases between the germline ends. CDR3 size: 16 residues. Germline V CDR1 and CDR2: SGHTA, FQGNSA. The chain's CDR3 is CASSLKGGALNTEAFF. For the CDR3, the DNA is TGTGCCAGCAGCTTAAAGGGGGGGGCTCTGAACACTGAAGCTTTCTTT.

J is TRBJ1-6 and V is TRBV6-6, with 9 bases identical to TRBD1. The J segment lost 0 bases and the V segment lost 5 bases, leaving 5 bases of the junction unmatched. The CDR3 has 17 residues. The V gene's germline CDR1 is MNHNY and CDR2 SVGAGI (reference sequence). The CDR3 DNA reads TGTGCCAGCAGTCTAGGGACAGGGAGCTCCTATAATTCACCCCTCCACTTT. Protein sequence: CASSLGTGSSYNSPLHF.

As regards this clone: This sample also contains other DNA sequences that code for the same CDR3. This chain connects TRBV9 to TRBJ2-3; 8 bases fit TRBD2. V shed 0 bases, J shed 3 bases, and the junction held 3 bases outside the gene matches. CDR3 size: 15 residues. Germline CDR1 is SGDLS and CDR2 is YYNGEE. CDR3 DNA sequence: TGTGCCAGCAGCGTAGGTGGCGGGAGGACAGATACGCAGTATTTT. Protein product: CASSVGGGRTDTQYF.

V usage is TRBV11-2 and J usage is TRBJ2-7; no clear D gene. Trimming pared 0 bases from V and 2 bases from J, leaving 8 bases between. CDR1 SGHAT and CDR2 FQNNGV come from the germline V gene. This CDR3 contains 14 residues. DNA of the CDR3: TGTGCCAGCAGCTTAGATCGTCTAACCTACGAGCAGTACTTC. This translates into CASSLDRLTYEQYF. Full variable domain (remainder filled in from reference TRBV11-2 and TRBJ2-7): EAGVAQSPRYKIIEKRQSVAFWCNPISGHATLYWYQQILGQGPKLLIQFQNNGVVDDSQLPKDRFSAERLKGVDSTLKIQPAKLEDSAVYLCASSLDRLTYEQYFGPGTRLTVT.

The rearrangement links TRBV28 to TRBJ2-3, with D uncertain. Germline values: CDR1 MDHEN, CDR2 SYDVKM. The CDR3 extends over 13 amino acids. The germline V and J ends were trimmed by 6 bases and 1 base, with 8 bases remaining between them. The CDR3 loop reads CASRKYGTDTQYF. CDR3 in DNA: TGTGCCAGCAGAAAATATGGCACAGATACGCAGTATTTT.

The chain couples TRBV3-1 (or the pseudogene TRBV3-2) to TRBJ2-1; D not resolved. The CDR3 covers 12 residues. Looked up from germline, CDR1 is LGHDT and CDR2 is YNNKEL (reference sequence). The V end lost 1 base, the J end lost 12 bases, and 10 bases lay between the germline ends. CDR3 DNA sequence: TGTGCCAGCAGCCAAGCCCTCTTCGGGCAGTTCTTC. This codes for CASSQALFGQFF.

The genes are TRBV15 and TRBJ2-1; TRBD2 agrees at 10 bases. V shed 6 bases and J 10 bases; nucleotides not matched to a gene: 3. This CDR3 has 12 residues. Germline V CDR1 and CDR2: LNHNV, YYDKDF (reference sequence). The CDR3 loop is CATRLAGSEQFF. CDR3 DNA sequence: TGTGCCACCAGACTAGCGGGGTCAGAGCAGTTCTTC.

This chain connects TRBV11-3 to TRBJ2-1; 8 bases are a match to TRBD2. V lost 5 bases, J lost 4 bases, and 7 bases stayed unmatched. CDR1 SGHNT and CDR2 YENEEA come from the germline V gene. This CDR3 contains 15 residues. The CDR3 coding sequence is TGTGCCAGCAGCGCGGCGCTAGCGGGTTACAATGAGCAGTTCTTC. This codes for CASSAALAGYNEQFF.

In its sample, this clone was seen a few times. The chain combines TRBV5-5 with TRBJ1-1; D possibly corresponds to TRBD1 (5 bases). Germline V gene lookup returns CDR1 SGHKS and CDR2 YYEKEE (reference sequence). Trimming took off 0 bases at V and 7 bases at J, with 16 bases between the two ends. The CDR3 has 15 residues. The CDR3 DNA is TGTGCCAGCAGCTTGGAATTTGGGGGGATAGTTGAAGCTTTCTTT. This encodes CASSLEFGGIVEAFF. Based on the CDR3 plus reference TRBV5-5 and TRBJ1-1, the full variable domain is DAGVTQSPTHLIKTRGQQVTLRCSPISGHKSVSWYQQVLGQGPQFIFQYYEKEERGRGNFPDRFSARQFPNYSSELNVNALLLGDSALYLCASSLEFGGIVEAFFGQGTRLTVV.

The chain is built from TRBV28 and TRBJ2-5; TRBD2 matches at 10 bases. With 5 bases clipped from V and 0 bases from J, the junction kept 9 bases outside the gene matches. In germline, CDR1 is MDHEN, CDR2 SYDVKM. The CDR3 contains 17 residues. The CDR3 protein is CASSPWTSGGYQETQYF. The CDR3 DNA reads TGTGCCAGCAGTCCCTGGACTAGCGGAGGGTACCAAGAGACCCAGTACTTC.

This clone was detected only a few times. J is TRBJ1-1 and V is TRBV6-5; D is undetermined. Germline V lookup: CDR1 MNHEY, CDR2 SVGAGI. V shed 6 bases and J shed 4 bases, with 12 bases lying between them. The CDR3 is 13 residues long. The CDR3: CASSLGLVTEAFF. The CDR3 DNA sequence: TGTGCCAGCAGCCTCGGTCTGGTCACTGAAGCTTTCTTT.

The chain employs TRBV3-1 (or the pseudogene TRBV3-2) and TRBJ2-3, with TRBD2 matching 8 bases. The CDR3 runs 18 residues. Germline V gives CDR1 LGHDT, CDR2 YNNKEL (reference sequence). V lost 1 base, J lost 0 bases, and 9 bases stayed unmatched. CDR3 amino acids: CASSQVLAGSFSTDTQYF. CDR3 in DNA: TGTGCCAGCAGCCAAGTCCTAGCGGGTTCCTTTAGCACAGATACGCAGTATTTT.

The rearrangement joins TRBV27 to TRBJ2-3, with 9 nucleotides matching TRBD2. The germline CDR1 and CDR2 sequences are MNHEY and SMNVEV (reference sequence). J gave up 4 bases and V 6 bases, and 8 bases lay outside the gene matches. This CDR3 region has 15 residues. The CDR3 spells CASSLLAGAPDTQYF. Here the CDR3 DNA reads TGTGCCAGCAGCCTACTAGCGGGTGCCCCAGATACGCAGTATTTT.